A selection of T cell receptor beta chains follows, all from one sample in a study of blood T cell repertoires in COVID-19. Profiling relied on immunoSEQ multiplex PCR, and the TCRdb table lists in-frame clones only, not all of them. The sample records 150,000 to 200,000 clones, 70% to 90% being singletons. Sequencing was carried out using peripheral blood. Every receptor here comes from a human donor in a cohort sampled during active COVID-19. The CDR3 runs from the conserved cysteine through the conserved F or W. Each record gives: V gene, J gene, clone size, D gene, CDR3 DNA, CDR3 protein. D genes are given only for firm matches. Not all rows give a size; the values are once, few, many and, for expanded clones, a class.

>TRBV5-6|TRBJ1-6|-|-
TGTGCCAGCAGCTACCAGGTCCAGAATTCACCCCTCCACTTT
CASSYQVQNSPLHF
>TRBV19|TRBJ1-3|-|TRBD1
TGTGCCAGTAGTATTTTCGGCAGGGGGCCTGGAAACACCATATATTTT
CASSIFGRGPGNTIYF
>TRBV30|TRBJ1-2|-|-
TGTGCCTGGAGTGTACAGAGGGGGTGGGATGGCTACACCTTC
CAWSVQRGWDGYTF
>TRBV5-1|TRBJ2-5|-|TRBD2
TGCGCCAGCAGCTTGGGAGGGTCTAGCGGGGGAGGAGAGACCCAGTACTTC
CASSLGGSSGGGETQYF
>TRBV7-9|TRBJ2-5|-|-
TGTGCCAGCAGCTTGGCAGGGCTCGGAGAGACCCAGTACTTC
CASSLAGLGETQYF
>TRBV30|TRBJ2-7|-|TRBD1
TGTGCCTGGGCCTCGGGGCAGGGGGCTTGGTACGAGCAGTACTTC
CAWASGQGAWYEQYF
>TRBV7-8|TRBJ2-1|-|-
TGTGCCAGCAGCCCCGTGCGGGGAAGTTTCTCCTACAATGAGCAGTTCTTC
CASSPVRGSFSYNEQFF
>TRBV7-6|TRBJ2-1|-|-
TGTGCCAGCAGCTTAGGTCCCCGCTCCTACAATGAGCAGTTCTTC
CASSLGPRSYNEQFF
>TRBV10-3|TRBJ1-1|-|-
TGTGCCATCAGTGTCCTATTGAACACTGAAGCTTTCTTT
CAISVLLNTEAFF
>TRBV7-2|TRBJ1-2|few|TRBD1
TGTGCCAGCAGCTTGGGACAGTCGGATGGCTACACCTTC
CASSLGQSDGYTF
>TRBV13|TRBJ2-1|-|TRBD2
TGTGCCAGCAGCTTAAGCTCTAGCGGGAGTGGGGGCCTCTACAATGAGCAGTTCTTC
CASSLSSSGSGGLYNEQFF
>TRBV19|TRBJ2-7|-|TRBD2
TGTGCCAGTAGTATACTTTCAGCGGGGGATTACGAGCAGTACTTC
CASSILSAGDYEQYF
>TRBV2|TRBJ2-4|-|-
TGTGCCAGCAGTCGAGACTGGTCCAAAAACATTCAGTACTTC
CASSRDWSKNIQYF
>TRBV6-5|TRBJ2-2|-|TRBD2
TGTGCCAGCAGCGAGAGACTAGCATCCACCGGGGAGCTGTTTTTT
CASSERLASTGELFF
>TRBV19|TRBJ1-5|-|-
TGTGCCAGTAGTATAGGCAGGGCTGGGCGCAATCAGCCCCAGCATTTT
CASSIGRAGRNQPQHF